Sequencing of this TCR beta chain was carried out in a study of response to subunit inactivated influenza vaccine. General study findings and limits: Authors suggested each seasonal flu vaccination may recruit only limited numbers of new T cells.

The germline V gene encodes CDR1 SGDLS and CDR2 YYNGEE. This CDR3 has 15 residues. V was clipped by 2 bases and J by 3 bases; unmatched bases: 5. TCRdb re-called the RT-PCR reads through MiXCR, storing one row per CDR3 protein. The sample lists roughly 630,000 distinct CDR3 sequences, roughly 15% occurring once. This clonotype was detected a few times. Its antigen is not identified. The sequence was obtained from a man aged 45-60 years who received an inactivated influenza vaccine. Sequenced material: PBMCs from blood, taken around 14 days before vaccination. The chain joins TRBV9 to TRBJ2-3, with 8 nucleotides matching TRBD2. The CDR3 DNA sequence: TGTGCCAGCAGCGTCCTAGCGGGCCAAACAGATACGCAGTATTTT. Its protein product is CASSVLAGQTDTQYF.